Shown below are 20 T cell receptor beta chains from a single sample sequenced in a study of T cells after yellow fever vaccination. TCRdb re-called the 5' RACE reads with MiXCR, one entry per CDR3 protein. The data show 340,000 or so distinct CDR3 sequences, around 13% seen once. This material consisted of CD4+ T cells sorted from PBMCs, taken 15 days after the yellow fever booster vaccination. The receptors originated from a man younger than 35 who received the YFV17D yellow fever vaccine.

In DNA, the CDR3 is TGCGCCAGCAGGAGCTCCCCAACCCAGGTGGAGACCCAGTACTTC. Translated, it gives CASRSSPTQVETQYF. The V call is TRBV5-1, the J call TRBJ2-5; D unclear. Germline V gene lookup returns CDR1 SGHRS and CDR2 YFSETQ. Trimming cost V 5 bases and J 5 bases, with 19 bases left between them. This CDR3 region has 15 residues.

This clonotype was recorded a few times. This rearrangement joins TRBV6-2 or TRBV6-3 to TRBJ1-5; D perhaps matches TRBD1 (6 bases). This CDR3 comprises 15 residues. Germline V gene lookup returns CDR1 MNHEY and CDR2 SVGEGT. The V gene lost 5 bases and the J gene lost 2 bases, with 13 bases spanning the gap. DNA for the CDR3: TGTGCCAGCAGTCCGACAGGAGTCGGCAATCAGCCCCAGCATTTT. Its protein product is CASSPTGVGNQPQHF.

The gene calls are TRBV4-2 and TRBJ2-3; TRBD2 is a possible D gene (6 bases). The CDR3 is 18 residues long. Trimming shortened V by 2 bases and J by 0 bases, and 18 bases separated the two germline ends. Germline V CDR1 and CDR2: LGHNA, YNFKEQ. The CDR3 loop reads CASSQNGGRQGSTDTQYF. CDR3 DNA sequence: TGTGCCAGCAGCCAAAACGGGGGTCGCCAAGGGAGCACAGATACGCAGTATTTT.

This clonotype came up a few times. The J gene is TRBJ2-7, the V gene TRBV2; D unresolved. The germline CDR1 and CDR2 sequences are SNHLY and FYNNEI. The CDR3 is 11 residues long. V was shortened by 8 bases and J by 6 bases, with 11 bases between the two germline ends. CDR3 nucleotides: TGTGCCAGCGGTGGATTTACCGAGCAGTACTTC. It encodes CASGGFTEQYF.

This clonotype appeared a few times. CDR3 DNA: TGTGCCAGCAGCTACGGGGACAGGCTCTTGGGGCAGTACTTC. Amino acids: CASSYGDRLLGQYF. This chain uses TRBV7-2 with TRBJ2-7; TRBD1 matches at 8 bases. The germline CDR1 and CDR2 sequences are SGHTA and FQGNSA. The J segment lost 9 bases and the V segment lost 4 bases, leaving 11 bases of the junction unmatched. The CDR3 consists of 14 residues.

This clonotype occurred many times. The chain employs TRBV6-5 and TRBJ2-2, with 10 positions matching TRBD1. V lost 2 bases, J lost 5 bases, and 5 bases stayed unmatched. CDR1 and CDR2 from the germline V gene are MNHEY and SVGAGI. The length of the CDR3 is 16 residues. The CDR3 nucleotides are TGTGCCAGCAGTTACCGACAGGGGGCAGGGACCGGGGAGCTGTTTTTT. This sequence encodes CASSYRQGAGTGELFF.

This clonotype was detected only a few times. The chain joins TRBV7-2 to TRBJ2-2; TRBD1 is a possible D gene (6 bases). In germline, CDR1 is SGHTA, CDR2 FQGNSA. The length of the CDR3 is 16 residues. V lost 5 bases and J lost 0, with 13 bases in between. CDR3 nucleotides: TGTGCCAGCAGCCGAATGGCAGGGGCGAACACCGGGGAGCTGTTTTTT. This encodes CASSRMAGANTGELFF. The complete variable domain, with remaining parts taken from reference TRBV7-2 and TRBJ2-2, reads GAGVSQSPSNKVTEKGKDVELRCDPISGHTALYWYRQSLGQGLEFLIYFQGNSAPDKSGLPSDRFSAERTGGSVSTLTIQRTQQEDSAVYLCASSRMAGANTGELFFGEGSRLTVL.

This clonotype was counted a few times. The V gene is TRBV18, the J gene TRBJ1-6; D uncertain. CDR1 and CDR2 (germline): KGHSH, LQKENI. The CDR3 runs 14 residues. Trimming took off 0 bases at V and 11 bases at J, with 11 bases between the two ends. CDR3: CASSPPGPSPPLHF. Written as DNA, the CDR3 is TGTGCCAGCTCACCACCGGGCCCGAGTCCACCCCTCCACTTT.

This clonotype was counted a few times. The chain couples TRBV4-3 to TRBJ2-5; TRBD1 or TRBD2 may be the D gene (7 bases each). Germline-derived CDR1 and CDR2 are LGHNA and YSLEER. The length of the CDR3 is 15 residues. Trimming cost V 5 bases and J 5 bases, with 18 bases left between them. CDR3 sequence (DNA): TGCGCCAGCAGCTCTCGCCCAGGGGGGGGGGAGACCCAGTACTTC. Translated, it gives CASSSRPGGGETQYF.

This clonotype was seen a few times. The chain couples TRBV20-1 to TRBJ1-1, with 8 bases aligning to TRBD1. Per the germline V gene, CDR1 is DFQATT and CDR2 is SNEGSKA (reference sequence). V trimming: 1 base; J trimming: 5 bases; junction bases outside the gene matches: 6. This CDR3 is 14 amino acids long. The CDR3 nucleotides read TGCAGTGCTAGAGCAGGGGGCTCGCGGACTGAAGCTTTCTTT. It is translated as CSARAGGSRTEAFF.

The rearrangement links TRBV7-9 to TRBJ1-1; D unclear. Germline values: CDR1 SEHNR, CDR2 FQNEAQ (reference sequence). The germline V and J ends were trimmed by 2 bases and 6 bases, with 13 bases remaining between them. This CDR3 has 14 residues. The CDR3 sequence is CASSLNSLGPEAFF. CDR3 coding DNA: TGTGCCAGCAGCTTAAACAGCTTGGGCCCTGAAGCTTTCTTT.

The rearrangement joins TRBV24-1 to TRBJ2-1; 9 nucleotides align to TRBD1. The CDR3 has 18 residues. Germline V CDR1 and CDR2: KGHDR, SFDVKD. V shed 3 bases, J shed 4 bases, and the junction held 12 bases outside the gene matches. The CDR3 nucleotides are TGTGCCACCAGTGATCCGCCCTCCGGGACAGGGATTTACAATGAGCAGTTCTTC. It yields the protein CATSDPPSGTGIYNEQFF.

This clonotype was seen a few times. The rearrangement links TRBV7-2 to TRBJ1-1; no clear D gene. Trimming took 2 bases from V and 7 from J, leaving 11 bases between them. The CDR3 is 13 residues long. The germline gives CDR1 SGHTA, CDR2 FQGNSA. The CDR3 sequence is CASSLTVGIEAFF. In DNA, the CDR3 is TGTGCCAGCAGCTTAACTGTAGGGATTGAAGCTTTCTTT. The full variable domain, with the rest looked up from reference TRBV7-2 and TRBJ1-1, is GAGVSQSPSNKVTEKGKDVELRCDPISGHTALYWYRQSLGQGLEFLIYFQGNSAPDKSGLPSDRFSAERTGGSVSTLTIQRTQQEDSAVYLCASSLTVGIEAFFGQGTRLTVV.

This clonotype was seen only a few times. V and J are TRBV3-1 and TRBJ1-3; TRBD1 matches 7 bases. CDR3 length equals 15 residues. V was pared by 4 bases and J by 3 bases, with 6 bases of the junction left unmatched. From germline, CDR1 is LGHDT and CDR2 YNNKEL (reference sequence). CDR3 coding DNA: TGTGCCAGCAGCCCCCAGGGGGGGGATGGAAACACCATATATTTT. Amino acids: CASSPQGGDGNTIYF.

This clonotype was counted only a few times. The V and J genes are TRBV4-2 and TRBJ2-1, with D possibly called TRBD1 or TRBD2 (6 bases each). The ends were cut back, 2 bases at V and 3 bases at J, with 14 bases in the middle. The CDR3 has 16 residues. Germline V gene lookup returns CDR1 LGHNA and CDR2 YNFKEQ. The CDR3 is CASSQPVGGDYNEQFF. The CDR3 region has the DNA TGTGCCAGCAGCCAACCGGTGGGGGGCGACTACAATGAGCAGTTCTTC.

This chain joins TRBV5-1 and TRBJ2-2, with D maybe TRBD2 (5 bases). The CDR3 has 16 residues. The germline V gene has CDR1 SGHRS and CDR2 YFSETQ. V was shortened by 4 bases and J by 3 bases, with 16 bases between the two germline ends. The CDR3 DNA is TGCGCCAGCAGCCCGGACCGGGGATGGGACACCGGGGAGCTGTTTTTT. Translation: CASSPDRGWDTGELFF.

A few counts support this clonotype. This CDR3 reads CASSLTSRGHEQFF. CDR3 bases: TGTGCCAGCAGCTTAACCAGCCGGGGACATGAGCAGTTCTTC. V is TRBV7-3 and J is TRBJ2-1; either TRBD1 or TRBD2 may supply D (5 bases each). The germline V and J ends were trimmed by 0 bases and 8 bases, with 11 bases remaining between them. The CDR3 spans 14 residues. In germline, CDR1 is SGHTA, CDR2 FQGTGA.

This clonotype was detected a few times. The chain couples TRBV7-8 to TRBJ2-1; D may be TRBD1 (6 bases). CDR3 length equals 13 residues. Per the germline V gene, CDR1 is SGHVS and CDR2 is FQNEAQ. V shed 3 bases and J shed 10 bases, with 13 bases lying between them. CDR3 residues: CASSFGQTAEQFF. The CDR3 coding sequence is TGTGCCAGCAGCTTCGGACAGACAGCGGAGCAGTTCTTC.

The rearrangement links TRBV24-1 to TRBJ2-3; the match to TRBD1 covers 7 bases. Germline CDR1 reads KGHDR; CDR2 reads SFDVKD. The CDR3 is 15 amino acids. After removal of 3 bases from V and 1 base from J, the junction contained 3 bases not matched to a gene. The CDR3 region has the DNA TGTGCCACCAGTGATCCCGGACAGGGCACAGATACGCAGTATTTT. It codes for CATSDPGQGTDTQYF.

This clonotype was recorded at least ten times. The chain recombines TRBV7-9 with TRBJ2-7, with TRBD1 as a possible D gene (6 bases). V lost 2 bases to trimming and J lost 0 bases, with 14 bases between them. From germline, CDR1 is SEHNR and CDR2 FQNEAQ (reference sequence). This CDR3 contains 16 residues. The CDR3 DNA reads as TGTGCCAGCAGCTTACCCCCGGGACACCCCTCCTACGAGCAGTACTTC. Translation gives CASSLPPGHPSYEQYF.